This T cell receptor (beta chain) was recovered during a study of blood T cells in healthy people across ages. PCR was performed a second time for roughly 7 to 11 cycles using a sample-barcoded 5' primer and a J-beta primer mix. Every molecule of cDNA carried a tag from a template-switch adaptor with 12 random nucleotides. One entry per CDR3 protein results from TCRdb running MiXCR on the 5' RACE reads. The table records hundreds of thousands of distinct CDR3 sequences, 20% to 25% of them present only once. CDR3 length: 14 amino acids. V lost 0 bases and J lost 2, with 7 bases in between. CDR1 and CDR2 (germline): MNHEY, SVGAGI. This clonotype was seen only a few times. Its specificity is unknown. Study results and limitations: Investigators treated diversity estimates from one million T cells as underestimates. Long-lived donors carried more naive CD4+ cells and greater diversity than aged donors.

The receptor comes from a man between 65 and 79 years old in good health. The sample comprised blood. The chain has TRBV6-5 and TRBJ2-5; D not certain. CDR3 region: CASSYSQLQETQYF. Written as DNA, the CDR3 is TGTGCCAGCAGTTACTCGCAGTTACAAGAGACCCAGTACTTC.